This T cell receptor (beta chain) was captured in a study of metastatic and nonmetastatic thyroid tumors. TCRdb re-clonotyped the PCR reads through MiXCR. This table holds about 30,000 clones, approximately 17% found once. Ahead of thyroid surgery, no patient had received treatment of any kind. This clone was recorded at least ten times. Trimming removed 3 bases from V and 2 bases from J, with 7 bases in between. The CDR3 length is 13 residues. Germline CDR1 reads MDHEN; CDR2 reads SYDVKM. This receptor was taken from a female donor with papillary thyroid cancer or a benign thyroid nodule (not recorded which). Some clones in this sample may be carry-over from other donors' samples. The sample comprised blood. This chain joins TRBV28 and TRBJ2-5, with no clear D. As DNA, the CDR3 is TGTGCCAGCAGTTTTATTTTACAAGAGACCCAGTACTTC. Its translation is CASSFILQETQYF.